This TCR beta chain stems from a study of T cells in Graves' hyperthyroidism and ophthalmopathy. CDR1 is SGHTA, CDR2 FQGNSA, per germline. Trimming at V came to 0 bases and at J to 3 bases, leaving 2 bases not matched to a gene. The CDR3 runs 15 residues. General observations from the study: Ophthalmopathy was separated from stable hyperthyroidism by a 13 V-J model.

There are many counts of this clonotype. Its specificity is not known. The TCR beta CDR3 regions underwent amplification using RNA transcripts as the source. TCR CDR3 regions were first amplified by RT-PCR with HTBI primers. A single record per CDR3 protein comes from TCRdb applying MiXCR to the multiplex PCR reads. Of fewer than 400,000 distinct CDR3 sequences listed, approximately 25% were seen once; the top ten hold more than 60%. The chain couples TRBV7-2 to TRBJ2-3; 8 bases fit TRBD1. The sample comprised blood. This clonotype was sampled from a man aged 50-59 years with Graves' hyperthyroidism. The CDR3 DNA follows: TGTGCCAGCAGCTTAGCTACAGGGGGAACAGATACGCAGTATTTT. Amino acids: CASSLATGGTDTQYF.